This T cell receptor beta chain was identified during a study of post-analysis software for immune sequencing data. Comment on this clonotype: The antigen is not known.

TCR beta libraries were prepared from cDNA with unique molecular identifiers. Each batch of about 1 to 11 million T cells produced around 460,000 cDNA molecules. TCRdb re-called the PCR reads with MiXCR, one entry per CDR3 protein. The data show 750,000 to 950,000 distinct CDR3 sequences, roughly 50% seen once. Germline V gives CDR1 DFQATT, CDR2 SNEGSKA (reference sequence). The CDR3 is 14 amino acids. After removal of 3 bases from V and 3 bases from J, the junction contained 5 bases not matched to a gene. Study-wide results and limits: Comparison with controls showed significantly lower normalized Chao1 diversity in multiple sclerosis patients. Samples from a shared batch, those prepared together, strongly co-clustered by F measure. Five or six TRBV segments appeared more often in patients than in controls, and TRBV5-6, TRBV5-1 and TRBV20-1 were among these.

Sequencing was done on a sample of blood. V usage is TRBV20-1 and J usage is TRBJ2-7, with 10 bases matching TRBD2. The clonotype originates from a girl aged 5-17 years with multiple sclerosis. The CDR3 here is CSASPRLAGYEQYF. CDR3 in DNA: TGCAGTGCTAGCCCGAGACTAGCGGGCTACGAGCAGTACTTC.